The next 28 T cell receptor beta chains were all read from a single sample in a study of T cells in Graves' hyperthyroidism and ophthalmopathy. There were TCR beta CDR3 regions amplified from RNA transcripts. Carried out on the TCR CDR3, a first-round RT-PCR used the HTBI primer set. Each CDR3 protein is one row after TCRdb ran MiXCR on the multiplex PCR reads. The sample lists approximately 560,000 distinct CDR3 sequences; 15% to 18% were seen once. Sample: blood. The receptor source for this set is a woman aged 25 to 45 with Graves' hyperthyroidism.

This clonotype was counted many times. The V gene is TRBV24-1, the J gene TRBJ1-1, with D possibly being TRBD1 (5 bases). Trimming stripped 10 bases from V and 4 bases from J, with 15 bases between. The CDR3 sequence is 13 residues long. From germline, CDR1 is KGHDR and CDR2 SFDVKD. CDR3 region: CATRGGRGTEAFF. CDR3 in DNA: TGTGCCACTAGGGGAGGTAGGGGCACTGAAGCTTTCTTT.

This clonotype showed up many times. This chain links TRBV19 with TRBJ2-1, with 14 nucleotides matching TRBD2. The CDR3 runs 15 residues. V was pared by 3 bases and J by 9 bases, with 4 bases of the junction left unmatched. Germline CDR1 reads LNHDA; CDR2 reads SQIVND (reference sequence). In DNA, the CDR3 is TGTGCCAGTAGTATGGGACTAGCGGGAGTAGTTGAGCAGTTCTTC. Its translation: CASSMGLAGVVEQFF.

This clonotype was counted a few times. The V gene is TRBV19, the J gene TRBJ1-5; TRBD1 matches 7 bases. The V gene end was trimmed by 7 bases and the J gene end by 3 bases; junction bases not matched to a gene: 6. The CDR3 totals 14 residues. The germline V gene has CDR1 LNHDA and CDR2 SQIVND (reference sequence). This CDR3 reads CASTGTANNQPQHF. The CDR3 DNA sequence: TGTGCCAGTACCGGGACAGCGAACAATCAGCCCCAGCATTTT.

CDR3 bases: TGTGCCATCAGTGACACCGGGACAGCGAACACCGGGGAGCTGTTTTTT. It encodes CAISDTGTANTGELFF. This chain connects TRBV10-3 to TRBJ2-2; the match to TRBD1 covers 7 bases. The junction had 4 bases not matched to a gene; V was cut back by 3 bases and J by 0 bases. Germline V lookup: CDR1 ENHRY, CDR2 SYGVKD. The CDR3 consists of 16 residues.

This clonotype was seen repeatedly, ten times or more. The V and J genes are TRBV18 and TRBJ2-7; possibly TRBD2 for D (6 bases). The length of the CDR3 is 12 residues. With 6 bases removed from V and 3 bases from J, the gap between germline ends came to 9 bases. Germline loops: CDR1 KGHSH, CDR2 LQKENI. The CDR3 DNA is TGTGCCAGCTCCACCGGGGGCTACGAGCAGTACTTC. This translates into CASSTGGYEQYF.

This clonotype was picked up a small number of times. The chain links TRBV9 to TRBJ2-7; TRBD2 matches at 7 bases. Germline values: CDR1 SGDLS, CDR2 YYNGEE. V was pared by 0 bases and J by 1 base, with 4 bases of the junction left unmatched. CDR3 length: 15 residues. DNA for the CDR3: TGTGCCAGCAGCGTAGGGGCGGGAGAGTCCTACGAGCAGTACTTC. Translated, it gives CASSVGAGESYEQYF.

This clonotype was recorded many times. This chain connects TRBV5-6 to TRBJ2-1, with 11 bases matching TRBD2. The ends lost 4 bases at V and 4 bases at J; junction bases unmatched: 22. CDR3 length: 21 amino acids. The germline CDR1 and CDR2 sequences are SGHDT and YYEEEE. The CDR3 sequence is CASSRLVFGLAGGNPYNEQFF. The CDR3 DNA sequence: TGTGCCAGCAGCCGCTTAGTCTTTGGGCTAGCGGGAGGCAATCCTTACAATGAGCAGTTCTTC.

The sample holds many counts of this clonotype. The chain combines TRBV2 with TRBJ2-1, with D hard to call. V shed 10 bases and J shed 5 bases, with 9 bases lying between them. The CDR3 loop spans 11 amino acids. In germline, CDR1 is SNHLY, CDR2 FYNNEI. The CDR3 DNA follows: TGTGCCATCATAAGGGACAATGAGCAGTTCTTC. It yields the protein CAIIRDNEQFF. The full variable domain, in which reference TRBV2 and TRBJ2-1 provide the parts outside the CDR3, is EPEVTQTPSHQVTQMGQEVILRCVPISNHLYFYWYRQILGQKVEFLVSFYNNEISEKSEIFDDQFSVERPDGSNFTLKIRSTKLEDSAMYFCAIIRDNEQFFGPGTRLTVL.

This rearrangement joins TRBV5-1 to TRBJ2-7; 7 bases fit TRBD1. The V gene end was trimmed by 4 bases and the J gene end by 2 bases; junction bases not matched to a gene: 12. The germline gives CDR1 SGHRS, CDR2 YFSETQ. The CDR3 loop spans 16 amino acids. The CDR3 is CASSLTPGTATYEQYF. CDR3 bases: TGCGCCAGCAGCCTGACACCCGGGACAGCAACCTACGAGCAGTACTTC.

Ten or more counts support this clonotype. This sequence joins TRBV7-2 and TRBJ2-7; 7 nucleotides line up with TRBD1. The CDR3 is made up of 14 amino acids. Germline-derived CDR1 and CDR2 are SGHTA and FQGNSA. Unmatched junction bases numbered 10, after V lost 5 bases and J lost 6 bases. CDR3 loop: CASSPRDRGFEQYF. The CDR3 region has the DNA TGTGCCAGCAGCCCCCGGGACAGAGGGTTCGAGCAGTACTTC.

This clonotype showed up many times. The chain links TRBV5-5 to TRBJ1-5; no reliable D call. CDR1 and CDR2 from the germline V gene are SGHKS and YYEKEE (reference sequence). The CDR3 is made up of 11 amino acids. V lost 6 bases to trimming and J lost 6 bases, with 7 bases between them. This CDR3 reads CASKLGQPQHF. The CDR3 nucleotides are TGTGCCAGCAAGTTAGGTCAGCCCCAGCATTTT.

This clonotype was recorded many times. The chain links TRBV30 to TRBJ2-7, with D unresolved. The CDR3 spans 12 residues. CDR1 and CDR2 (germline): GTSNPN, SVGIG (reference sequence). V was pared by 4 bases and J by 2 bases, with 9 bases between. In DNA form, the CDR3 reads TGTGCCTGGACTACCAGTCCCTACGAGCAGTACTTC. This encodes CAWTTSPYEQYF.

This clonotype was counted at least ten times. CDR3 protein: CASSYVSNTEAFF. The CDR3 coding sequence is TGTGCCAGCAGTTACGTGTCGAACACTGAAGCTTTCTTT. This chain connects TRBV6-6 to TRBJ1-1; no reliable D call. Germline CDR1 and CDR2: MNHNY and SVGAGI (reference sequence). V lost 2 bases, J lost 1 base, and 5 bases lay in between. The CDR3 is 13 amino acids.

The gene calls are TRBV10-3 and TRBJ2-2; D ambiguous. With 10 bases removed from V and 5 bases from J, the gap between germline ends came to 11 bases. From germline, CDR1 is ENHRY and CDR2 SYGVKD. CDR3 length: 12 amino acids. Written as DNA, the CDR3 is TGTGCCACCTTGGGCGAAACCGGGGAGCTGTTTTTT. Translated, it gives CATLGETGELFF.

This clonotype was counted ten times or more. V is TRBV18 and J is TRBJ1-1; 8 nucleotides align to TRBD1. There are 14 residues in the CDR3. Germline-derived CDR1 and CDR2 are KGHSH and LQKENI. V lost 4 bases to trimming and J lost 3 bases; unmatched junction nucleotides: 4. This chain's CDR3 is CASSRTGGDTEAFF. The CDR3 region has the DNA TGTGCCAGCTCACGAACAGGGGGAGACACTGAAGCTTTCTTT.

V usage is TRBV20-1 and J usage is TRBJ2-5, with 7 bases that match TRBD1. Germline values: CDR1 DFQATT, CDR2 SNEGSKA (reference sequence). This CDR3 spans 12 amino acids. Losses at the gene ends were 7 bases for V and 5 bases for J; bases not matched to a gene: 7. CDR3 bases: TGCAGTGGCAACAGGGGTTTGGAGACCCAGTACTTC. Translation: CSGNRGLETQYF.

This clonotype was observed at least ten times. The CDR3 sequence is CASSYSAVALADQYEQYF. The CDR3 nucleotides read TGTGCCAGCAGTTACTCAGCCGTAGCACTAGCGGACCAGTACGAGCAGTACTTC. This sequence joins TRBV6-5 and TRBJ2-7, with TRBD2 matching 8 bases. The ends lost 0 bases at V and 4 bases at J; junction bases unmatched: 14. This CDR3 is 18 amino acids long. From germline, CDR1 is MNHEY and CDR2 SVGAGI.

The chain carries TRBV6-2 or TRBV6-3 and TRBJ2-2, with TRBD2 matching 7 bases. Germline-derived CDR1 and CDR2 are MNHEY and SVGEGT. Trimming took 7 bases from V and 3 from J; bases not matched to a gene: 8. This CDR3 is 15 amino acids long. In DNA, the CDR3 is TGTGCCAGCAAACCCGGACTAGGGGACACCGGGGAGCTGTTTTTT. This encodes CASKPGLGDTGELFF.

This clonotype showed up just a few times. The chain has TRBV15 and TRBJ2-3, with 14 bases matching TRBD2. The CDR3 totals 16 residues. Germline CDR1 LNHNV, CDR2 YYDKDF (reference sequence). V dropped 0 bases and J dropped 11; count of bases not matched to a gene: 7. The CDR3 is CATSRDPGTSGSQQYF. The CDR3 nucleotides are TGTGCCACCAGCAGAGATCCCGGGACTAGCGGGAGCCAGCAGTATTTT. Based on the CDR3 plus reference TRBV15 and TRBJ2-3, the full variable domain is DAMVIQNPRYQVTQFGKPVTLSCSQTLNHNVMYWYQQKSSQAPKLLFHYYDKDFNNEADTPDNFQSRRPNTSFCFLDIRSPGLGDTAMYLCATSRDPGTSGSQQYFGPGTRLTVL.

The rearrangement uses TRBV4-2 and TRBJ1-1; D remains unclear. V lost 3 bases and J lost 2, with 13 bases in between. In germline, CDR1 is LGHNA, CDR2 YNFKEQ. The CDR3 is 15 residues long. In nucleotides, the CDR3 is TGTGCCAGCAGCCACCCCAAGGATCGAAACACTGAAGCTTTCTTT. Translated: CASSHPKDRNTEAFF.

This clonotype was seen many times. The chain carries TRBV11-2 and TRBJ1-2, with D unresolved. The CDR3 is 15 residues long. V lost 0 bases and J lost 2, with 10 bases in between. The V gene's germline CDR1 is SGHAT and CDR2 FQNNGV. CDR3 loop: CASSLEATWNYGYTF. CDR3 in DNA: TGTGCCAGCAGCTTAGAAGCCACCTGGAACTATGGCTACACCTTC.

The chain couples TRBV6-2 or TRBV6-3 to TRBJ1-1; no clear D gene. The CDR3 contains 14 residues. Trimming left V 6 bases short and J 3 bases short, with 14 bases between. Germline values: CDR1 MNHEY, CDR2 SVGEGT. CDR3 amino acids: CASSPNVDHTEAFF. DNA for the CDR3: TGTGCCAGCAGCCCAAACGTGGACCACACTGAAGCTTTCTTT.

CDR3 bases: TGCGCCAGCAGCCAAGATACTGAGGTCCACCGCACAGATACGCAGTATTTT. This gives the protein CASSQDTEVHRTDTQYF. The chain employs TRBV4-1 and TRBJ2-3; unclear D gene. The CDR3 extends over 17 amino acids. Germline V lookup: CDR1 MGHRA, CDR2 YSYEKL. V lost 0 bases, J lost 1 base, and 14 bases lay in between.

This chain connects TRBV4-3 to TRBJ2-3; D unclear. Germline assignment: CDR1 LGHNA and CDR2 YSLEER. The CDR3 extends over 15 amino acids. V shed 0 bases and J shed 0 bases, with 7 bases lying between them. The CDR3, as DNA: TGCGCCAGCAGCCAAGATGGGCCAAGCACAGATACGCAGTATTTT. Amino acids: CASSQDGPSTDTQYF.

This clonotype was counted at least ten times. The chain has TRBV25-1 and TRBJ2-7, with D tentatively TRBD1 (6 bases). In germline, CDR1 is MGHDK, CDR2 SYGVNS. The CDR3 contains 15 residues. Trimming stripped 0 bases from V and 5 bases from J, with 14 bases between. The chain's CDR3 is CASSEYRTEFNEQYF. For the CDR3, the DNA is TGTGCCAGCAGTGAATATCGGACAGAGTTCAACGAGCAGTACTTC.

The table lists this clonotype with many counts. This chain joins TRBV9 and TRBJ2-3; D not certain. Germline V gene data show CDR1 as SGDLS and CDR2 as YYNGEE. The CDR3 has 14 residues. Deletions cut 0 bases from V and 1 base from J, with 6 bases between. The CDR3 DNA follows: TGTGCCAGCAGCGTAGTACAGCGCACAGATACGCAGTATTTT. It is translated as CASSVVQRTDTQYF.

This clonotype was counted at least ten times. This chain links TRBV5-1 with TRBJ2-7; 7 bases match TRBD2. This CDR3 is built from 14 residues. Unmatched junction bases numbered 4, after V lost 4 bases and J lost 0 bases. The germline V gene has CDR1 SGHRS and CDR2 YFSETQ. CDR3 residues: CASSTSEHSYEQYF. CDR3 coding DNA: TGCGCCAGCAGCACTAGCGAGCACTCCTACGAGCAGTACTTC.

Ten or more counts support this clonotype. The chain joins TRBV3-1 to TRBJ2-1; 9 bases match TRBD2. V lost 1 base, J lost 6 bases, and 4 bases stayed unmatched. The CDR3 has 15 residues. Per germline, CDR1 LGHDT and CDR2 YNNKEL (reference sequence). The CDR3 region is CASSQGREGFNEQFF. In nucleotides, the CDR3 is TGTGCCAGCAGCCAAGGGCGGGAGGGCTTCAATGAGCAGTTCTTC.